One and the same sample provided the 2 T cell receptor beta chains below, sequenced in a study of identifying expanded T cells in peripheral blood. The assay was immunoSEQ multiplex PCR, and TCRdb's table has in-frame clones only and misses some. The data show more than 95,000 clones, approximately 88% seen once. Sequencing was performed on blood. The receptors were gathered from a person aged 18-70 years in good health.

The chain has TRBV7-8 and TRBJ1-3; maybe TRBD1 (6 bases). CDR3 size: 16 residues. V lost 2 bases and J lost 9, with 20 bases in between. The germline V gene has CDR1 SGHVS and CDR2 FQNEAQ. DNA for the CDR3: TGTGCCAGCAGCTTATCATCATGGGGGCTGGGGGGCACCATATATTTT. Translation gives CASSLSSWGLGGTIYF.

This chain connects TRBV6-1 to TRBJ1-5, with D possibly being TRBD1 (6 bases). In germline, CDR1 is MNHNS, CDR2 SASEGT. The V end was cut by 6 bases, the J end by 4 bases, with 13 bases between. The CDR3 has 14 residues. CDR3 nucleotides: TGTGCCAGCAGACCGGGACACCCTAATCAGCCCCAGCATTTT. Translation: CASRPGHPNQPQHF.